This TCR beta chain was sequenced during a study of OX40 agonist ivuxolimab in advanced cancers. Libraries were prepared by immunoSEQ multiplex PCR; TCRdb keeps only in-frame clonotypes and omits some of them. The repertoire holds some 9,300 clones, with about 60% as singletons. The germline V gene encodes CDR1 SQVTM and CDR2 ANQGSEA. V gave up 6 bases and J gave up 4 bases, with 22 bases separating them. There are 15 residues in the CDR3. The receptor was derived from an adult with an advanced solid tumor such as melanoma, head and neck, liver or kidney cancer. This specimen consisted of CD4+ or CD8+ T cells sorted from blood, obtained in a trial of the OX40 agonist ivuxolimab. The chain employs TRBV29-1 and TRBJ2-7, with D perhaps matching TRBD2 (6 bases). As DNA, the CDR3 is TGCAGCGTCCTTGGGGGGTCCCTGGGGTGGTACGAGCAGTACTTC. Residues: CSVLGGSLGWYEQYF.